These 4 T cell receptor beta chains were sequenced from one sample in a study of shared clonotypes between healthy human individuals. The naive CD8 subset, CD45RO-negative cells positively selected for CCR7, excluded terminally differentiated effector memory CD45RA+ cells. This table comes from immunoSEQ multiplex PCR, and its TCRdb copy is limited to in-frame clones, with some not included. Here the sample spans approximately 2,200,000 clones, 85% to 95% being singletons. Sample: naive CD8+ T cells from PBMCs. Receptors originate from a young man in good health. Some clones in this sample may be carry-over from other donors' samples.

The genes are TRBV7-9 and TRBJ1-2, with 8 bases matching TRBD1. This CDR3 is built from 16 residues. Germline CDR1 and CDR2: SEHNR and FQNEAQ (reference sequence). J lost 7 bases, V lost 5 bases, and 15 bases had no gene match. The CDR3: CASSVPEQGELGGYTF. CDR3 coding DNA: TGTGCCAGCAGCGTACCGGAACAGGGGGAGTTGGGTGGCTACACCTTC.

The V call is TRBV7-6, the J call TRBJ2-1; D assignment may be TRBD1 or TRBD2 (5 bases each). This CDR3 spans 18 amino acids. Germline V gene data show CDR1 as SGHVS and CDR2 as FNYEAQ. The V end lost 2 bases, the J end lost 4 bases, and 21 bases lay between the germline ends. The CDR3 here is CASSLLSGGRTDYNEQFF. CDR3 bases: TGTGCCAGCAGCTTACTTTCTGGGGGAAGGACTGATTACAATGAGCAGTTCTTC.

As concerns this clone: This same CDR3 is encoded by further DNA sequences in the sample. This chain connects TRBV7-3 to TRBJ2-1; TRBD2 aligns across 7 bases. The junction had 3 bases not matched to a gene; V was cut back by 3 bases and J by 7 bases. The germline CDR1 and CDR2 sequences are SGHTA and FQGTGA. The CDR3 has 13 residues. CDR3 residues: CASSFGGSNEQFF. The CDR3 DNA follows: TGTGCCAGCAGCTTCGGGGGGAGTAATGAGCAGTTCTTC.

This chain joins TRBV6-5 and TRBJ2-5, with D possibly TRBD2 on 5 matching bases. Trimming left V 2 bases short and J 5 bases short, with 12 bases between. Germline CDR1 and CDR2: MNHEY and SVGAGI. The CDR3 length is 14 residues. The CDR3 protein is CASSYGLREETQYF. The CDR3, as DNA: TGTGCCAGCAGTTACGGCCTAAGGGAGGAGACCCAGTACTTC.